The present entry profiles one TCR beta chain with its context. The CDR3 sequence is 17 residues long. With 0 bases removed from V and 0 bases from J, the gap between germline ends came to 12 bases. Generated by immunoSEQ multiplex PCR, the TCRdb table keeps only in-frame clones and is missing some. The sample has approximately 97,000 clones, 86% seen once. This sample was included in a study of OX40 agonist ivuxolimab in advanced cancers. Across the whole study: Every 2 weeks, ivuxolimab was infused into the patients intravenously at between 0.01 and 10 mg/kg. Patients in dose escalation had liver, melanoma, kidney or head and neck cancers. Three dose-escalation patients had partial responses: one with hepatocellular carcinoma and two with cutaneous melanoma.

V gene TRBV6-7 combines with J gene TRBJ1-5; D possibly corresponds to TRBD1 (5 bases). TRBV6-7 is placed among ORFs of uncertain function. The source is an adult with an advanced solid tumor such as melanoma, head and neck, liver or kidney cancer. The sequencing here drew on CD4+ or CD8+ T cells sorted from blood, taken in a trial of the OX40 agonist ivuxolimab. CDR3 protein: CASSYSGRGVSNQPQHF. For the CDR3, the DNA is TGTGCCAGCAGTTACTCAGGGAGGGGTGTTAGCAATCAGCCCCAGCATTTT.